Included here is one T cell receptor beta chain sequence, with context. Antigen unknown. A CD45RO/CCR7/CD25/CD127/CD95/CD27 panel sorted naive, central memory, regulatory and stem cell-like memory CD4+ cells. This record comes from a study of beta chain features in type 1 diabetes. Study results and caveats: Patients' naive, central memory and regulatory TCRB repertoires appeared more alike than those of healthy donors. Shortening that was moderate but significant affected the TCRB CDR3s of Type 1 diabetes patients in all four CD4+ subsets. VDJ junctions from patients with type 1 diabetes contained fewer insertions and more deletions.

Germline CDR1 reads SQVTM; CDR2 reads ANQGSEA. The CDR3 runs to 15 residues. Trimming took 1 base from V and 0 from J, leaving 13 bases between them. Sequenced material consisted of expressed TCRB transcripts (all of the isolated RNA was reverse transcribed). Libraries were prepared by immunoSEQ multiplex PCR; TCRdb keeps only in-frame clonotypes and omits some of them. The sample includes hundreds of thousands of clones, under 15% seen only once; the top ten take 0.02% to 0.025%. Sequenced input: naive CD4+ T cells from blood. The sequence derives from a man between 18 and 29 years old with type 1 diabetes. The chain carries TRBV29-1 and TRBJ2-7; D remains ambiguous. CDR3 sequence: CSVEGVHSSSYEQYF. DNA for the CDR3: TGCAGCGTTGAAGGAGTTCACTCTAGCTCCTACGAGCAGTACTTC.